Listed below are T cell receptor beta chains from one sample, sequenced in a study of blood T cell repertoires in COVID-19. The assay was immunoSEQ multiplex PCR, and TCRdb's table has in-frame clones only and misses some. The repertoire holds 200,000 to 250,000 clones, with 84% as singletons. Material: peripheral blood. The receptor source for this set is a human donor in a cohort sampled during active COVID-19. Each CDR3 is given with its conserved first and last residue. D genes are given only for firm matches. Not every row has a clone size; where given, it reads once, few, many or a size class.

>once|-|TRBV10-1|TRBJ1-3
TGCGCCAGCAGTCGGGGGAATCACTCTGGAAACACCATATATTTT
CASSRGNHSGNTIYF
>-|-|TRBV30|TRBJ2-7
TGTGCCTGGGTTAGCCCCGGGACACTCAAGAATTACGAGCAGTACTTC
CAWVSPGTLKNYEQYF
>-|-|TRBV24-1|TRBJ1-5
TGTGCCACCAGTGGAACAGGAAATCAGCCCCAGCATTTT
CATSGTGNQPQHF
>-|-|TRBV9|TRBJ2-2
TGTGCCAGCAGCGACGGGGACACTGGGACCGGGGAGCTGTTTTTT
CASSDGDTGTGELFF
>many|-|TRBV27|TRBJ2-5
TGTGCCAGCAGTTTATCGCGTAATACCCAAGAGACCCAGTACTTC
CASSLSRNTQETQYF
>-|TRBD1|TRBV7-9|TRBJ1-2
TGTGCCAGCAGCTTAAACCTCCAACAGGGGATCTATGGCTACACCTTC
CASSLNLQQGIYGYTF
>-|TRBD2|TRBV5-1|TRBJ2-5
TGCGCCAGCAGCTCCGGACTAGCGGGAGGGCCGGGGGAGACCCAGTACTTC
CASSSGLAGGPGETQYF
>-|TRBD1|TRBV3-1/TRBV3-2|TRBJ1-6
TGTGCCAGCAGCCCCCGACAGGGAAGTTCACCCCTCCACTTT
CASSPRQGSSPLHF
>-|TRBD2|TRBV28|TRBJ2-1
TGTGCCAGCAGCAAACGGGGGGGCAGCTCCTACAATGAGCAGTTCTTC
CASSKRGGSSYNEQFF
>-|-|TRBV7-9|TRBJ1-1
TGTGCCAGCAGCTTACCTGTTACATTTGAAGCTTTCTTT
CASSLPVTFEAFF
>few|-|TRBV7-2|TRBJ2-7
TGTGCCAGCAGCTCTTCCGGGACAAAATTGAACGAGCAGTACTTC
CASSSSGTKLNEQYF
>-|TRBD1|TRBV27|TRBJ2-5
TGTGCCAGCAGTTTATGGGGGACAGGGGGCGCAGAGACCCAGTACTTC
CASSLWGTGGAETQYF
>few|TRBD1|TRBV7-7|TRBJ1-5
TGTGCCAGCAGTCGTGACAGGGATGAGCCCCAGCATTTT
CASSRDRDEPQHF
>-|TRBD1|TRBV28|TRBJ1-6
TGTGCCAGCAGGCCGACAGGGGGCGCGGATTCACCCCTCCACTTT
CASRPTGGADSPLHF
>-|-|TRBV19|TRBJ1-5
TGTGCCAGTAGTATGAACCAGTATAGCAATCAGCCCCAGCATTTT
CASSMNQYSNQPQHF
>-|-|TRBV19|TRBJ2-7
TGTGCCAGTAGTATAGTTTCGGACAGCTCCTACGAGCAGTACTTC
CASSIVSDSSYEQYF
>-|-|TRBV30|TRBJ2-7
TGTGCCTGGAGTGTAGGCGGTGCAGGGGAGAGCTACGAGCAGTACTTC
CAWSVGGAGESYEQYF
>-|TRBD2|TRBV4-1|TRBJ2-2
TGCGCCAGCAGCCAATCCGGGGGGGCGTACACCGGGGAGCTGTTTTTT
CASSQSGGAYTGELFF
>-|-|TRBV11-2|TRBJ2-5
TGTGCCAGCAGCCAGCCGGGACACAAAGTGGAGACCCAGTACTTC
CASSQPGHKVETQYF
>-|TRBD1|TRBV7-2|TRBJ2-3
TGTGCCAGCAGCTTACGGACAGGTCTCACAGATACGCAGTATTTT
CASSLRTGLTDTQYF
>-|-|TRBV7-2|TRBJ1-1
TGTGCCAGCAGCCGCGGGCCGAACACTGAAGCTTTCTTT
CASSRGPNTEAFF
>-|-|TRBV3-1/TRBV3-2|TRBJ1-6
TGTGCCAGCAGCCAAGAAACGAGGCAGAATCGATATAATTCACCCCTCCACTTT
CASSQETRQNRYNSPLHF
>-|-|TRBV2|TRBJ1-4
TGTGCCAGCAGCGGGGAGGGACTATTAATTGAAAAACTGTTTTTT
CASSGEGLLIEKLFF
>-|-|TRBV7-9|TRBJ1-2
TGTGCCAGCAGCCCAGGGGAAGCTGCGACCTATGGCTACACCTTC
CASSPGEAATYGYTF
>-|TRBD2|TRBV11-1|TRBJ2-7
TGTGCCAGCAGCCCTAGCGGGAGTTACGAGCAGTACTTC
CASSPSGSYEQYF
>-|-|TRBV7-9|TRBJ2-4
TGTGCCAGCAGCTCGGCTATGGGGGCAACCAAAAACATTCAGTACTTC
CASSSAMGATKNIQYF
>few|TRBD1|TRBV29-1|TRBJ2-1
TGCAGCGTTGAGACTTCCGGGCAGGGGGCCCCCAATGAGCAGTTCTTC
CSVETSGQGAPNEQFF
>many|-|TRBV29-1|TRBJ1-1
TGCAGCGTTGGCGCAGGTATCACTGAAGCTTTCTTT
CSVGAGITEAFF
>-|TRBD1|TRBV18|TRBJ2-5
TGTGCCAGCTCCCCGACAGGGTTACAAGAGACCCAGTACTTC
CASSPTGLQETQYF
>-|TRBD2|TRBV10-3|TRBJ2-1
TGTGCCATCAGTGAGGTACATAGCGGGACCTTTTACAATGAGCAGTTCTTC
CAISEVHSGTFYNEQFF
>-|-|TRBV7-5|TRBJ1-5
TGTGCCAGAAGCTTGCGGACAGGGGACTACTATAGCAATCAGCCCCAGCATTTT
CARSLRTGDYYSNQPQHF
>-|TRBD1|TRBV27|TRBJ1-6
TGTGCCAGCAGTAGGACGGGACAGGGGCGTAATTCACCCCTCCACTTT
CASSRTGQGRNSPLHF
>-|TRBD1|TRBV7-6|TRBJ2-7
TGTGCCAGCAGCTTAGAGTTGGGACAGGGAGTAAAGTACTTC
CASSLELGQGVKYF
>-|TRBD2|TRBV28|TRBJ2-5
TGTGCCAGCAGCCCCGGCGGGGGAGGGATGGAGACCCAGTACTTC
CASSPGGGGMETQYF
>-|TRBD2|TRBV10-1|TRBJ2-7
TGCGCCAGCAGTACCGGTAGGGCTAGCGGCACCTACGAGCAGTACTTC
CASSTGRASGTYEQYF
>-|TRBD2|TRBV5-8|TRBJ2-3
TGTGCCAGCAGCTTGGCCCGAGCGGGAGGGCCTAGCACAGATACGCAGTATTTT
CASSLARAGGPSTDTQYF
>-|-|TRBV6-6|TRBJ1-1
TGTGCCAGCAGTTACCGGGAGGATGGTACTGAAGCTTTCTTT
CASSYREDGTEAFF
>-|-|TRBV18|TRBJ2-5
TGTGCCAGCTCACCCCGACAGGGAGGATTTGCGGAGACCCAGTACTTC
CASSPRQGGFAETQYF
>-|TRBD1|TRBV25-1|TRBJ1-6
TGTGCCAGCAGGGCCTCGGACAGGGTAGGCTCACCCCTCCACTTT
CASRASDRVGSPLHF
>-|TRBD2|TRBV19|TRBJ2-1
TGTGCCAGTATCGGCAGCGGGAGGGGGAACAATGAGCAGTTCTTC
CASIGSGRGNNEQFF
>-|TRBD1|TRBV2|TRBJ1-2
TGTGCCAGCAGCCCGACAGGGGGCGCCACCCGGGGGAACTATGGCTACACCTTC
CASSPTGGATRGNYGYTF
>-|-|TRBV7-9|TRBJ1-2
TGTGCCAGCAGCCGGGGGGGTAGCGGGAGCTACACCTTC
CASSRGGSGSYTF
>many|-|TRBV28|TRBJ2-7
TGTGCCAGCAGTTTAGGCGAGGGGGGGAGGTACGAGCAGTACTTC
CASSLGEGGRYEQYF
>-|TRBD2|TRBV5-1|TRBJ2-1
TGCGCCAGCAGCTTAAGCGGGAGCTCCTACAATGAGCAGTTCTTC
CASSLSGSSYNEQFF
>-|TRBD1|TRBV30|TRBJ1-5
TGTGCCTGGGGACAGGGCAATCAGCCCCAGCATTTT
CAWGQGNQPQHF
>once|TRBD1|TRBV10-2|TRBJ2-7
TGCGCCAGCAGTTCAGACAGGGGTCGGACCTACGAGCAGTACTTC
CASSSDRGRTYEQYF